Following are 21 T cell receptor beta chains from one sample sequenced in a study of T cells in Graves' hyperthyroidism and ophthalmopathy. The source material, RNA transcripts, was used to amplify TCR beta CDR3 regions. The TCR CDR3 first-round RT-PCR relied on the HTBI primer set. TCRdb independently ran MiXCR on the multiplex PCR reads; one entry per CDR3 protein. Counted here are hundreds of thousands of distinct CDR3 sequences, approximately 36% occurring once; the ten biggest clones make up around 30%. Specimen: blood. Receptor source: a woman in her 40s with Graves' hyperthyroidism.

The sample holds a few counts of this clonotype. The chain is built from TRBV7-6 and TRBJ2-3; D is unresolved. Germline V gene lookup returns CDR1 SGHVS and CDR2 FNYEAQ. V gave up 1 base and J gave up 5 bases, with 10 bases separating them. The CDR3 contains 14 residues. In nucleotides, the CDR3 is TGTGCCAGCAGCTTAGTCGGATCGGGAGATACGCAGTATTTT. Encoded protein: CASSLVGSGDTQYF. The variable domain in full, completed from reference TRBV7-6 and TRBJ2-3, reads GAGVSQSPRYKVTKRGQDVALRCDPISGHVSLYWYRQALGQGPEFLTYFNYEAQQDKSGLPNDRFSAERPEGSISTLTIQRTEQRDSAMYRCASSLVGSGDTQYFGPGTRLTVL.

This chain uses TRBV5-5 with TRBJ2-7; 8 bases fit TRBD1. Germline-derived CDR1 and CDR2 are SGHKS and YYEKEE (reference sequence). V dropped 4 bases and J dropped 7; count of bases not matched to a gene: 13. CDR3 size: 15 residues. CDR3 sequence reads: CASSPGQGVHWEQYF. CDR3 DNA sequence: TGTGCCAGCAGCCCAGGACAGGGTGTACATTGGGAGCAGTACTTC.

The rearrangement uses TRBV5-8 and TRBJ2-5; D tentatively fits TRBD1 or TRBD2 (5 bases each). Germline loops: CDR1 SGHTS, CDR2 YDEGEE. V lost 1 base, J lost 2 bases, and 9 bases lay in between. The CDR3 consists of 14 residues. The CDR3 sequence is CASSLMGDQETQYF. CDR3 coding DNA: TGTGCCAGCAGCTTGATGGGGGATCAAGAGACCCAGTACTTC.

The gene calls are TRBV15 and TRBJ2-7; possible D gene TRBD2, 6 bases. From germline, CDR1 is LNHNV and CDR2 YYDKDF (reference sequence). The V end was cut by 8 bases, the J end by 7 bases, with 18 bases between. There are 13 residues in the CDR3. The CDR3 loop reads CATAGTQTREQYF. Here the CDR3 DNA reads TGTGCCACCGCCGGGACTCAGACTCGGGAGCAGTACTTC.

This clonotype was seen at least ten times. The chain recombines TRBV9 with TRBJ1-5, with a tentative D call TRBD1 (6 bases). V lost 1 base, J lost 6 bases, and 11 bases lay in between. The CDR3 length is 14 residues. Germline CDR1 reads SGDLS; CDR2 reads YYNGEE. The CDR3 region is CASSVSGGPQPQHF. DNA of the CDR3: TGTGCCAGCAGCGTAAGCGGGGGGCCTCAGCCCCAGCATTTT.

The rearrangement links TRBV2 to TRBJ1-2, with D possibly being TRBD1 (6 bases). Between the trimmed V and J ends, which lost 11 bases and 5 bases, there was a span of 18 bases. Germline V CDR1 and CDR2: SNHLY, FYNNEI. This CDR3 is 13 amino acids long. The CDR3 nucleotides are TGTGCCTGGAGTGCCAGGGGAGGTTATGGCTACACCTTC. Amino acids: CAWSARGGYGYTF.

The chain recombines TRBV28 with TRBJ1-6; 7 bases align to TRBD1. CDR1 and CDR2 (germline): MDHEN, SYDVKM. The CDR3 loop spans 16 amino acids. Trimming took 5 bases from V and 9 from J; bases not matched to a gene: 13. The CDR3 coding sequence is TGTGCCAGCAGTATTGACAGGGCATTAGGAGGTTCACCCCTCCACTTT. It is translated as CASSIDRALGGSPLHF.

Many counts were recorded for this clonotype. An end of the junction differs from the germline gene, which may be a read error. The genes are TRBV7-9 and TRBJ2-7; tentative D call: TRBD2 (6 bases). The CDR3 extends over 16 amino acids. Germline V gene sequence: CDR1 SEHNR, CDR2 FQNEAQ (reference sequence). CDR3 in DNA: TGTGCCAGCAGCCTAGCCGGCGGGATCCTTGGGGACGAGCAGTACTTC. Its protein is CASSLAGGILGDEQYF.

This clonotype was seen ten or more times. J is TRBJ1-2 and V is TRBV7-2, with TRBD1 as a possible D gene (5 bases). This CDR3 has 14 residues. The germline V gene has CDR1 SGHTA and CDR2 FQGNSA. V lost 5 bases to trimming and J lost 5 bases, with 15 bases between them. The DNA for the CDR3 is TGTGCCAGCAGCCCCTCATCGACAGTGTATGGCTACACCTTC. Protein product: CASSPSSTVYGYTF.

This chain links TRBV4-1 with TRBJ1-2, with TRBD1 as a possible D gene (6 bases). V was cut by 1 base and J by 1 base, with 10 bases left in between. The CDR3 is 15 amino acids. Per germline, CDR1 MGHRA and CDR2 YSYEKL. The DNA of the CDR3 is TGCGCCAGCAGCCAAGTGACAGGTTATAACTATGGCTACACCTTC. This codes for CASSQVTGYNYGYTF.

This clonotype was observed a few times. CDR3 sequence: CASSYSGGLISPLHF. DNA of the CDR3: TGTGCCAGCAGTTACTCGGGAGGGTTGATTTCACCCCTCCACTTT. This chain links TRBV6-5 with TRBJ1-6; D call uncertain. The ends were cut back, 0 bases at V and 9 bases at J, with 12 bases in the middle. The germline V gene encodes CDR1 MNHEY and CDR2 SVGAGI. This CDR3 has 15 residues.

This clonotype came up many times. This rearrangement joins TRBV29-1 to TRBJ1-1; D call uncertain. V lost 4 bases to trimming and J lost 2 bases, with 2 bases between them. Looked up from germline, CDR1 is SQVTM and CDR2 is ANQGSEA. CDR3 length: 10 residues. The CDR3 coding sequence is TGCAGCGTTGTAAACACTGAAGCTTTCTTT. Translating gives CSVVNTEAFF.

V gene TRBV6-5 combines with J gene TRBJ2-2; D possibly corresponds to TRBD1 (5 bases). Germline V gene lookup returns CDR1 MNHEY and CDR2 SVGAGI. This CDR3 spans 15 amino acids. The V end was cut by 6 bases, the J end by 4 bases, with 15 bases between. The CDR3, as DNA: TGTGCCAGCAGATGGACCAGGGCGAGCACCGGGGAGCTGTTTTTT. Translating gives CASRWTRASTGELFF.

This clonotype was detected ten times or more. This chain's CDR3 is CSVEVDRDSPLHF. CDR3 coding DNA: TGCAGCGTTGAAGTAGACAGAGATTCACCCCTCCACTTT. The chain is built from TRBV29-1 and TRBJ1-6; possible D gene TRBD1, 5 bases. Between the trimmed V and J ends, which lost 1 base and 8 bases, there was a span of 9 bases. This CDR3 spans 13 amino acids. Looked up from germline, CDR1 is SQVTM and CDR2 is ANQGSEA.

This clonotype was seen more than once but under ten times. The V gene is TRBV4-3, the J gene TRBJ1-6, with TRBD1 as a possible D gene (5 bases). The germline V and J ends were trimmed by 1 base and 5 bases, with 15 bases remaining between them. Germline V lookup: CDR1 LGHNA, CDR2 YSLEER. The CDR3 consists of 17 residues. The CDR3 sequence is CASSQALPGRNNSPLHF. The CDR3 DNA reads as TGCGCCAGCAGCCAAGCTTTACCGGGACGGAATAATTCACCCCTCCACTTT.

This rearrangement joins TRBV3-1 to TRBJ2-5; D gene unclear. Germline CDR1 is LGHDT and CDR2 is YNNKEL (reference sequence). This CDR3 contains 15 residues. V was pared by 0 bases and J by 3 bases, with 11 bases between. DNA for the CDR3: TGTGCCAGCAGCCAAGATACGCGGTTCGAAGAGACCCAGTACTTC. Its translation is CASSQDTRFEETQYF.

This clonotype was seen many times. The rearrangement uses TRBV4-3 and TRBJ1-6; TRBD1 might be the D (5 bases). The germline V gene has CDR1 LGHNA and CDR2 YSLEER. CDR3 length: 16 residues. The ends were cut back, 0 bases at V and 9 bases at J, with 15 bases in the middle. CDR3 protein: CASSQELWTMGSPLHF. CDR3 nucleotide sequence: TGCGCCAGCAGCCAAGAGCTGTGGACAATGGGTTCACCCCTCCACTTT.

This sequence joins TRBV5-5 and TRBJ2-7; TRBD1 might be the D (6 bases). The CDR3 spans 14 residues. Germline CDR1 SGHKS, CDR2 YYEKEE (reference sequence). V was pared by 4 bases and J by 3 bases, with 14 bases between. The CDR3 sequence is CASSQYRASYEQYF. CDR3 DNA: TGTGCCAGCAGCCAATACAGGGCCAGCTACGAGCAGTACTTC. The whole variable domain, filled in from reference TRBV5-5 and TRBJ2-7, reads DAGVTQSPTHLIKTRGQQVTLRCSPISGHKSVSWYQQVLGQGPQFIFQYYEKEERGRGNFPDRFSARQFPNYSSELNVNALLLGDSALYLCASSQYRASYEQYFGPGTRLTVT.

Note on this clonotype: A much bigger clone sits one base away, suggesting this may be a read error. A read error is likely, as this CDR3 ends without the conserved phenylalanine or tryptophan. This rearrangement joins TRBV20-1 to TRBJ1-1; the D is unclear. Per germline, CDR1 DFQATT and CDR2 SNEGSKA (reference sequence). This CDR3 spans 13 amino acids. Between the trimmed V and J ends, which lost 3 bases and 4 bases, there was a span of 12 bases. CDR3 in amino acids: CSARATSSTEAFL. CDR3 nucleotides: TGCAGTGCTAGGGCGACTAGCAGCACTGAAGCTTTCCTT.

This chain joins TRBV6-6 and TRBJ1-3; D unresolved. Trimming stripped 6 bases from V and 0 bases from J, with 12 bases between. Per germline, CDR1 MNHNY and CDR2 SVGAGI (reference sequence). This CDR3 is 15 amino acids long. The CDR3 spells CASSPPGISGNTIYF. CDR3 nucleotides: TGTGCCAGCAGCCCCCCCGGGATCTCTGGAAACACCATATATTTT.

This clonotype has only one observation. At one end the junction does not follow the germline gene, possibly because of a read error. The chain employs TRBV10-3 and TRBJ1-1; a weak D match, TRBD1 (5 bases). CDR1 ENHRY and CDR2 SYGVKD come from the germline V gene. The CDR3 spans 14 residues. CDR3 residues: CASSAGGALTEAFF. In nucleotides, the CDR3 is TGTGCCAGCAGTGCAGGAGGGGCGCTTACTGAAGCTTTCTTT.